These 14 T cell receptor beta chains were sequenced from one sample in a study of OX40 agonist ivuxolimab in advanced cancers. Sequencing used immunoSEQ multiplex PCR; TCRdb keeps in-frame clones, though not all of them. Here the sample spans about 91,000 clones, approximately 88% being singletons. The specimen was CD4+ or CD8+ T cells sorted from blood, collected in a trial of the OX40 agonist ivuxolimab. The origin of the receptors is an adult with an advanced solid tumor such as melanoma, head and neck, liver or kidney cancer.

Comment on this clone: One end of the junction varies from germline; a read error may be responsible. CDR3 bases: TGTGCCAGTAGTATGAAGAGGACATCCCGTTCCCTCTTC. Translation gives CASSMKRTSRSLF. The chain couples TRBV19 to TRBJ2-1, with a possible D match to TRBD1 (5 bases). CDR1 and CDR2 (germline): LNHDA, SQIVND (reference sequence). This CDR3 contains 13 residues.

The table lists this clone with a count of one. The rearrangement joins TRBV5-6 to TRBJ2-5; 7 bases are shared with TRBD1. Judging by the DNA end, TRBJ2-7 fits better; the J call may be wrong. The germline V gene encodes CDR1 SGHDT and CDR2 YYEEEE. This CDR3 has 12 residues. Written as DNA, the CDR3 is TGTGCCAGCAGCCCAGGGGGCTACGAGCAGTACTTC. Its protein product is CASSPGGYEQYF.

This clone came up once. The chain couples TRBV5-1 to TRBJ1-1, with D perhaps TRBD1 (5 bases). Germline V gene sequence: CDR1 SGHRS, CDR2 YFSETQ. The CDR3 sequence is 15 residues long. V was pared by 0 bases and J by 6 bases, with 15 bases between. CDR3 residues: CASSLASDGASEAFF. Written as DNA, the CDR3 is TGCGCCAGCAGCTTGGCCTCCGACGGGGCCTCTGAAGCTTTCTTT.

Notes on this clone: Since the CDR3 does not end with the conserved phenylalanine or tryptophan, this likely comes from a read error. The V and J genes are TRBV5-5 and TRBJ1-6, with 11 bases aligning to TRBD1. The CDR3 runs 19 residues. Germline CDR1 reads SGHKS; CDR2 reads YYEKEE (reference sequence). V trimming: 4 bases; J trimming: 0 bases; junction bases outside the gene matches: 9. CDR3 in amino acids: CASSRGQGGGSSYNSPLHL. The CDR3 bases are TGTGCCAGCAGCAGGGGACAGGGGGGTGGAAGCTCCTATAATTCACCCCTCCACCTT.

The chain is built from TRBV5-1 and TRBJ2-1; maybe TRBD1 (5 bases). V was pared by 2 bases and J by 8 bases, with 20 bases between. Germline values: CDR1 SGHRS, CDR2 YFSETQ. The CDR3 totals 16 residues. CDR3 bases: TGCGCCAGCAGCTTAGGTTGGGGCCCTGGCGGCGATGAGCAGTTCTTC. Translated: CASSLGWGPGGDEQFF.

This chain connects TRBV5-4 to TRBJ2-2; the match to TRBD1 covers 7 bases. The junction had 11 bases not matched to a gene; V was cut back by 5 bases and J by 1 base. Germline assignment: CDR1 SGHNT and CDR2 YYREEE (reference sequence). The CDR3 has 17 amino acids. The CDR3 bases are TGTGCCAGCAGTTCCGGGACAGTACAGAAGAACACCGGGGAGCTGTTTTTT. It specifies CASSSGTVQKNTGELFF.

This chain joins TRBV6-4 and TRBJ2-1; the match to TRBD1 covers 11 bases. The length of the CDR3 is 14 residues. J was trimmed by 7 bases and V by 6 bases; bases with no gene match: 5. CDR1 and CDR2 from the germline V gene are MRHNA and SNTAGT. CDR3 loop: CASSRDRGLNEQFF. CDR3 bases: TGTGCCAGCAGCCGGGACAGGGGGTTAAATGAGCAGTTCTTC.

This chain links TRBV25-1 with TRBJ2-4, with D uncertain. V lost 4 bases, J lost 5 bases, and 12 bases lay in between. The germline CDR1 and CDR2 sequences are MGHDK and SYGVNS. This CDR3 is built from 14 residues. CDR3 bases: TGTGCCAGCAGTGGCGGTTACCTGGAAAACATTCAGTACTTC. Translation: CASSGGYLENIQYF.

This chain joins TRBV14 and TRBJ1-1, with a possible D match to TRBD1 (6 bases). Germline lookup yields CDR1 SGHDN and CDR2 FVKESK. CDR3 length equals 13 residues. Trimming pared 8 bases from V and 1 base from J, leaving 11 bases between. The DNA of the CDR3 is TGTGCCAGCGCGAGGACAGCGAACACTGAAGCTTTCTTT. Translation: CASARTANTEAFF.

The V gene is TRBV7-8, the J gene TRBJ1-2; the D is unclear. Trimming stripped 0 bases from V and 0 bases from J, with 8 bases between. The CDR3 spans 15 residues. CDR1 and CDR2 from the germline V gene are SGHVS and FQNEAQ. In DNA, the CDR3 is TGTGCCAGCAGCTTAGCGGCCGGGGCTAACTATGGCTACACCTTC. Translated, it gives CASSLAAGANYGYTF.

Comments on this clone: This CDR3 is also generated by other DNA sequences in the sample. The chain links TRBV4-2 to TRBJ1-6; D is unresolved. The CDR3 is 15 amino acids. Germline assignment: CDR1 LGHNA and CDR2 YNFKEQ. Trimming took 0 bases from V and 5 from J, leaving 8 bases between them. CDR3 in DNA: TGTGCCAGCAGCCAAGACGGAAATAATAATTCACCCCTCCACTTT. Translation: CASSQDGNNNSPLHF.

The J gene is TRBJ1-2, the V gene TRBV4-1, with D perhaps matching TRBD1 (6 bases). The germline CDR1 and CDR2 sequences are MGHRA and YSYEKL. V gave up 4 bases and J gave up 7 bases, with 19 bases separating them. The CDR3 sequence is 15 residues long. In nucleotides, the CDR3 is TGCGCCAGCAGCCCCGGACAGCCAACTATCCGTGGCTACACCTTC. Residues: CASSPGQPTIRGYTF.

The chain carries TRBV28 and TRBJ2-5; 9 nucleotides align to TRBD1. CDR3 length: 13 residues. The germline gives CDR1 MDHEN, CDR2 SYDVKM. V was pared by 5 bases and J by 5 bases, with 3 bases of the junction left unmatched. The CDR3, as DNA: TGTGCCAGCAGTCACAGGGGGCGGGAGACCCAGTACTTC. Its translation: CASSHRGRETQYF.

The CDR3 reads CASSYSGAQETQYF. CDR3 DNA: TGTGCCAGCAGTTACTCGGGGGCTCAAGAGACCCAGTACTTC. V is TRBV6-5 and J is TRBJ2-5; D is perhaps TRBD1 (6 bases). The CDR3 contains 14 residues. V lost 0 bases and J lost 2, with 7 bases in between. Germline assignment: CDR1 MNHEY and CDR2 SVGAGI.